One T cell receptor beta chain is described in this entry. Antigen specificity is unknown. This sample was taken from a study of cytomegalovirus exposure and HLA in healthy donors. Broader study findings: When the data were analyzed later, several of the most significant clusters appeared to be linked to common viral pathogens. Reportedly, cytomegalovirus status was diagnosed with high sensitivity and specificity.

Both 60 Vbeta primers and 13 Jbeta primers went into the PCR. Only in-frame clones appear in the TCRdb table, and some are missing; sequencing was by immunoSEQ multiplex PCR. The table has approximately 160,000 clones, around 65% seen once. J gave up 1 base and V 5 bases, and 5 bases lay outside the gene matches. CDR1 and CDR2 from the germline V gene are LGHNA and YSLEER. The CDR3 is 15 residues long. The rearrangement links TRBV4-3 to TRBJ1-1; 9 bases map to TRBD1. The sequence was obtained from a woman aged 40 to 49 in good health and CMV-seropositive. Input material: PBMCs. The CDR3 bases are TGCGCCAGCAGCGAGTACAGGGGGCCGAACACTGAAGCTTTCTTT. Translated, it gives CASSEYRGPNTEAFF.